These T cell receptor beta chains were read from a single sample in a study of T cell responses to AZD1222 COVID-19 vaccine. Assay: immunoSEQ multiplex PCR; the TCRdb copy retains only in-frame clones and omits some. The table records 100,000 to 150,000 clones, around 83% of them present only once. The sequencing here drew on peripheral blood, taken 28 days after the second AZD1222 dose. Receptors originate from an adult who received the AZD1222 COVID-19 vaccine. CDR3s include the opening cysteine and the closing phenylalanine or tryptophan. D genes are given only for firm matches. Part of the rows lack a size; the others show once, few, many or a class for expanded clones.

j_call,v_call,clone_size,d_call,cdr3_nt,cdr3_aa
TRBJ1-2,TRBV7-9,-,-,TGTGCCAGCCCGCCAGCGGCTAACTATGGCTACACCTTC,CASPPAANYGYTF
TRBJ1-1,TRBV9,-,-,TGTGCCAGCAGCGCCACGACAGAGAACACTGAAGCTTTCTTT,CASSATTENTEAFF
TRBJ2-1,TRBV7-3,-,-,TGTGCCAGCAGCTTAACGTGGTACAATGAGCAGTTCTTC,CASSLTWYNEQFF
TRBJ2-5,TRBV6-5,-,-,TGTGCCAGCAGTTACGGACCCGGGGAGACCCAGTACTTC,CASSYGPGETQYF
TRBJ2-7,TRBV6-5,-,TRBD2,TGTGCCAGCAGTTGGACTAGCGGGGGACACGAGCAGTACTTC,CASSWTSGGHEQYF
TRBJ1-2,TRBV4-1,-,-,TGCGCCAGCAGCCAGGGGATAGCAACTCCCCCCTATGGCTACACCTTC,CASSQGIATPPYGYTF
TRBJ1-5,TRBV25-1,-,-,TGTGCCAGCAGTGACAGGAGCAATCAGCCCCAGCATTTT,CASSDRSNQPQHF
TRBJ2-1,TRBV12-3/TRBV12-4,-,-,TGTGCCAGCAGAGGTCGGGGGCGTAATGAGCAGTTCTTC,CASRGRGRNEQFF
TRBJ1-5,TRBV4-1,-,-,TGCGCCAGCAGCCAGTTGGAGATTTTTCAGCCCCAGCATTTT,CASSQLEIFQPQHF
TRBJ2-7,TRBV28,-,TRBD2,TGTGCCAGCAGTTCCTCCGGGACTAGCGGGGGGAAGTACGAGCAGTACTTC,CASSSSGTSGGKYEQYF
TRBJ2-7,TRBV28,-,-,TGTGCCAGCAGCGACCTGGGCTACGAGCAGTACTTC,CASSDLGYEQYF
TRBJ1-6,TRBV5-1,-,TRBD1,TGCGCCAGCAGCTTATCCGGACAGGGGGTCTTAAATTCACCCCTCCACTTT,CASSLSGQGVLNSPLHF
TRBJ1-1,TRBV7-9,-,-,TGTGCCAGCAGCTTGGAGGGGGAGACTGAAGCTTTCTTT,CASSLEGETEAFF
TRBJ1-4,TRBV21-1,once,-,TGTGCCAGCAACTATGCGGTGACAAGGGGTTTTGAAAAACTGTTTTTT,CASNYAVTRGFEKLFF
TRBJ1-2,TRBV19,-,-,TGTGCCAGTAGTATGCCAGGGGAAGCTAACTATGGCTACACCTTC,CASSMPGEANYGYTF